This T cell receptor beta chain was found in a study of T-cell reconstitution after alpha-beta-depleted transplantation in children (dated by TCRdb to the mid-2010s). Broadly, across the study: The study quantitatively tracked T-cell immune reconstitution after TCRalphabeta/CD19-depleted allogeneic hematopoietic cell transplantation in children using TCR repertoire profiling.

A note on this clonotype: It lacks a known antigen. Per-nucleotide qualities are absent, and no much larger clonotype sits a single base away.

From the cysteine up to the phenylalanine, the CDR3 has a length of 14 residues. The read is trimmed to its CDR3 DNA, 42 bases read in frame from base 1. The germline V gene (reference sequence) sets CDR1 to DFQATT and CDR2 to SNEGSKA. A distance of 13 bases separates the germline ends of V and J, which lose 7 bases and 0 bases respectively. Library creation used PCR. The sequencer listed for this sample is Illumina HiSeq 2500. Molecular barcoding was employed in the preparation of TCR libraries, with unique molecular identifiers being used to normalize TCRbeta repertoire quantification. TCRdb's own reprocessing of the public reads used fastp at Q25 and MiXCR and kept productive beta chains. Rows are combined by CDR3 protein, so each entry shows the most common genes and DNA. Across this sample there are around 410,000 distinct CDR3 sequences, with about a tenth seen only once. The top ten constitute 4.5% to 6% of the sample.

The sequenced sample was PBMCs from the stem cell graft donor, obtained from the stem cell graft. The sequence came from a human donor who donated a stem cell graft to a child with acute myeloid leukemia. The chain was built from TRBV20-1 and TRBJ2-1; 5 matching bases give a weak D call of TRBD1. The DNA sequence is as follows: TGCAGTGTCCAGGGCCTGAGCTCCTACAATGAGCAGTTCTTC. It codes for CSVQGLSSYNEQFF.